This T cell receptor (beta chain) was sequenced during a study of T cells in Graves' hyperthyroidism and ophthalmopathy. Germline loops: CDR1 SGHTA, CDR2 FQGNSA. This CDR3 has 15 amino acids. Deletions cut 5 bases from V and 6 bases from J, with 20 bases between. Amplified TCR beta CDR3 regions derived from RNA transcripts. The TCR CDR3 first-round RT-PCR relied on the HTBI primer set. TCRdb re-called the multiplex PCR reads with MiXCR, one entry per CDR3 protein. The profile covers just under 750,000 distinct CDR3 sequences, with around 40% appearing a single time and more than 25% taken by the ten largest. Notes on the study in general: Ophthalmopathy, which appeared later, was predicted by the model a median roughly 6.6 months before onset.

This clonotype was recorded at least ten times. What it recognizes is unknown. This sequence joins TRBV7-2 and TRBJ2-7; D unresolved. The sequencing input was blood. This clonotype was obtained from a woman in her forties with Graves' hyperthyroidism. The CDR3 here is CASSIEALSTSEQYF. CDR3 coding DNA: TGTGCCAGCAGCATCGAGGCACTAAGTACTTCCGAGCAGTACTTC.